Sequencing of this T cell receptor beta chain was carried out in a study of long-term antiretroviral therapy in people with HIV. Whole-study context: The 2015 immediate-ART recommendation came about a decade after the earliest samples.

No fewer than two post-ART and no fewer than one pre-ART PBMC samples existed for each donor. The run of the v3.0 immunoSEQ assay was at survey level. Repertoires were generated with immunoSEQ multiplex PCR, while TCRdb's copy carries only in-frame clones and drops some. The table shows 15,000 to 20,000 clones, with about 81% occurring only once. Between the trimmed V and J ends, which lost 3 bases and 4 bases, there was a span of 8 bases. Germline V CDR1 and CDR2: SGHTS, YDEGEE. The CDR3 has 12 residues. General study points: Post-ART diversity increased but stayed below transplant donor controls. Pre-ART clonal expansion yielded clones that dominated the repertoire at all time points.

This clone was found a few times. The antigen remains unidentified. The source material was unsorted PBMCs, sampled 0.1 years after starting antiretroviral therapy. The source is a man between 18 and 35 years old with HIV. The V and J genes are TRBV5-8 and TRBJ2-7; tentatively, D is TRBD1 or TRBD2 (5 bases each). DNA for the CDR3: TGTGCCAGCAGCTGGGGGAGTTACGAGCAGTACTTC. Amino acid sequence: CASSWGSYEQYF.